Below, 15 T cell receptor beta chains from the same sample are listed, as sequenced in a study of CD8 T cell repertoires and HIV-1 epitope variants. Generated by immunoSEQ multiplex PCR, the TCRdb table keeps only in-frame clones and is missing some. The sample has 90,000 or so clones, approximately 70% seen once. Material: uncultured baseline CD8+ T cells from peripheral blood mononuclear cells (PBMCs). These receptor sequences come from a male donor with HIV.

This chain joins TRBV11-2 and TRBJ2-2, with TRBD2 matching 9 bases. Trimming took 0 bases from V and 0 from J; bases not matched to a gene: 2. The CDR3 runs 17 residues. Germline V gives CDR1 SGHAT, CDR2 FQNNGV. The CDR3 reads CASSLDPSGANTGELFF. In DNA form, the CDR3 reads TGTGCCAGCAGCTTAGATCCTAGCGGGGCGAACACCGGGGAGCTGTTTTTT.

The chain uses TRBV7-2 and TRBJ2-1; D unresolved. CDR3 length: 15 residues. Trimming took 1 base from V and 2 from J, leaving 9 bases between them. CDR1 is SGHTA, CDR2 FQGNSA, per germline. CDR3 in DNA: TGTGCCAGCAGCTTAGGGGGTAGCCCCTACAATGAGCAGTTCTTC. Translating gives CASSLGGSPYNEQFF.

The chain couples TRBV10-2 to TRBJ2-5; 11 nucleotides line up with TRBD2. The CDR3 totals 15 residues. J lost 5 bases, V lost 5 bases, and 7 bases had no gene match. Looked up from germline, CDR1 is WSHSY and CDR2 is SAAADI. This CDR3 reads CASSLLAGVGETQYF. The CDR3 nucleotides are TGCGCCAGCAGTCTACTAGCGGGGGTCGGGGAGACCCAGTACTTC.

This clone has a single count. This rearrangement joins TRBV2 to TRBJ2-7; D is unresolved. CDR3 length: 11 residues. The V gene lost 4 bases and the J gene lost 4 bases, with 5 bases spanning the gap. Germline V gives CDR1 SNHLY, CDR2 FYNNEI. In DNA form, the CDR3 reads TGTGCCAGCAGTGGAGAGTACGAGCAGTACTTC. Protein: CASSGEYEQYF.

V and J are TRBV7-2 and TRBJ1-4, with no clear D. Germline V gives CDR1 SGHTA, CDR2 FQGNSA. Trimming stripped 1 base from V and 0 bases from J, with 12 bases between. The CDR3 has 17 residues. The CDR3: CASSLDVSQATNEKLFF. In nucleotides, the CDR3 is TGTGCCAGCAGCTTAGATGTCAGCCAAGCAACTAATGAAAAACTGTTTTTT. Filled out from reference TRBV7-2 and TRBJ1-4, the complete variable domain reads GAGVSQSPSNKVTEKGKDVELRCDPISGHTALYWYRQSLGQGLEFLIYFQGNSAPDKSGLPSDRFSAERTGGSVSTLTIQRTQQEDSAVYLCASSLDVSQATNEKLFFGSGTQLSVL.

The rearrangement uses TRBV7-9 and TRBJ2-5; D may be TRBD1 (5 bases). V lost 3 bases and J lost 0, with 8 bases in between. The CDR3 spans 14 residues. Per the germline V gene, CDR1 is SEHNR and CDR2 is FQNEAQ (reference sequence). The CDR3 loop reads CASSFSRDQETQYF. CDR3 sequence (DNA): TGTGCCAGCAGCTTTTCCAGGGACCAAGAGACCCAGTACTTC.

The chain is built from TRBV28 and TRBJ2-1; D is tentatively TRBD1 or TRBD2 (5 bases each). Germline V gene sequence: CDR1 MDHEN, CDR2 SYDVKM. V lost 2 bases to trimming and J lost 0 bases, with 14 bases between them. The CDR3 totals 17 residues. CDR3 protein: CASSLIGTLSSYNEQFF. Written as DNA, the CDR3 is TGTGCCAGCAGTTTAATTGGGACCCTTAGCTCCTACAATGAGCAGTTCTTC.

This sequence joins TRBV6-5 and TRBJ2-4; no reliable D call. Germline V gene data show CDR1 as MNHEY and CDR2 as SVGAGI. There are 15 residues in the CDR3. The V end was cut by 4 bases, the J end by 1 base, with 11 bases between. This CDR3 reads CASSSPDRAKNIQYF. The CDR3 region has the DNA TGTGCCAGCAGTTCCCCCGATAGGGCCAAAAACATTCAGTACTTC.

This chain links TRBV6-5 with TRBJ1-2; tentatively, D is TRBD1 (6 bases). The CDR3 is 13 amino acids. The germline V gene encodes CDR1 MNHEY and CDR2 SVGAGI. The V end was cut by 2 bases, the J end by 8 bases, with 12 bases between. CDR3 residues: CASSYAGGDGYTF. The DNA of the CDR3 is TGTGCCAGCAGTTACGCCGGGGGCGACGGCTACACCTTC.

The gene calls are TRBV7-6 and TRBJ2-7, with D tentatively TRBD1 (5 bases). The CDR3 is 13 residues long. Trimming removed 0 bases from V and 6 bases from J, with 9 bases in between. CDR1 is SGHVS, CDR2 FNYEAQ, per germline. CDR3 sequence: CASSLAGVGEQYF. CDR3 nucleotide sequence: TGTGCCAGCAGCTTAGCAGGGGTGGGCGAGCAGTACTTC.

The sample holds one count of this clone. The chain uses TRBV19 and TRBJ2-1; D gene unclear. Germline V CDR1 and CDR2: LNHDA, SQIVND (reference sequence). The CDR3 covers 14 residues. With 3 bases removed from V and 1 base from J, the gap between germline ends came to 7 bases. The CDR3 bases are TGTGCCAGTAGTATTGCCGGGTCCTACAATGAGCAGTTCTTC. Translation: CASSIAGSYNEQFF.

The CDR3 coding sequence is TGTGCCAGCAGCCAGAGGGGCGGGGGTGCTTTCGTCGAGACCCAGTACTTC. The encoded protein is CASSQRGGGAFVETQYF. The rearrangement links TRBV14 to TRBJ2-5; 7 bases are a match to TRBD2. The germline CDR1 and CDR2 sequences are SGHDN and FVKESK. V gave up 3 bases and J gave up 5 bases; unmatched junction bases: 15. The CDR3 has 17 amino acids.

The chain links TRBV27 to TRBJ2-3; 9 bases match TRBD2. Germline CDR1 and CDR2: MNHEY and SMNVEV (reference sequence). The CDR3 totals 16 residues. Trimming cost V 5 bases and J 4 bases; bases outside gene matches: 10. The CDR3: CASSALELAGPDTQYF. CDR3 bases: TGTGCCAGCAGTGCCTTGGAACTAGCGGGCCCAGATACGCAGTATTTT.

The V call is TRBV19, the J call TRBJ1-2, with 7 bases aligning to TRBD1. In germline, CDR1 is LNHDA, CDR2 SQIVND (reference sequence). The length of the CDR3 is 13 residues. After removal of 3 bases from V and 8 bases from J, the junction contained 6 bases not matched to a gene. CDR3 protein: CASSIQGGRGYTF. CDR3 DNA sequence: TGTGCCAGTAGTATCCAGGGGGGGAGAGGCTACACCTTC.

The genes are TRBV28 and TRBJ2-5, with 13 bases identical to TRBD2. Germline V CDR1 and CDR2: MDHEN, SYDVKM. The J segment lost 4 bases and the V segment lost 3 bases, leaving 11 bases of the junction unmatched. This CDR3 spans 18 amino acids. The CDR3 DNA reads TGTGCCAGCAGTTTCTCTGACCGACTAGCGGGGGGCCTAGAGACCCAGTACTTC. It specifies CASSFSDRLAGGLETQYF. Full variable domain (outside the CDR3, taken from reference TRBV28 and TRBJ2-5): DVKVTQSSRYLVKRTGEKVFLECVQDMDHENMFWYRQDPGLGLRLIYFSYDVKMKEKGDIPEGYSVSREKKERFSLILESASTNQTSMYLCASSFSDRLAGGLETQYFGPGTRLLVL.